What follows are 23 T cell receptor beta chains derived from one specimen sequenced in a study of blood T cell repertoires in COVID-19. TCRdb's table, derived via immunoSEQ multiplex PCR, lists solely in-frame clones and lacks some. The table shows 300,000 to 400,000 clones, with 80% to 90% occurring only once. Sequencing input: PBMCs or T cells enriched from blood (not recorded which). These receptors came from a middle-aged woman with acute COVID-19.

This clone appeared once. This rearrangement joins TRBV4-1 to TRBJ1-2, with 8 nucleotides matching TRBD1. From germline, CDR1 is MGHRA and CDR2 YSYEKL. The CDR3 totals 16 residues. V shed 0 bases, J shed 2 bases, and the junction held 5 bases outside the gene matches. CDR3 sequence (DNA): TGCGCCAGCAGCCAAGAGGCTCAGGGGGCAAACTATGGCTACACCTTC. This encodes CASSQEAQGANYGYTF.

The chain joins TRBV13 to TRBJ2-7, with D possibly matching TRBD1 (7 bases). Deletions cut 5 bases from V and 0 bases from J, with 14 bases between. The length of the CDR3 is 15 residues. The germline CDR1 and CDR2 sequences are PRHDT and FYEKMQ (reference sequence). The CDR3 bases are TGTGCCAGCAGCGGGGGGACAGTGCCCTCCTACGAGCAGTACTTC. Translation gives CASSGGTVPSYEQYF.

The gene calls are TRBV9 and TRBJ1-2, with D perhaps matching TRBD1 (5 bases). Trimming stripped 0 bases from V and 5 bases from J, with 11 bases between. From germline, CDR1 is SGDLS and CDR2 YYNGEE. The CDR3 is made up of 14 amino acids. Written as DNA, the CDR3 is TGTGCCAGCAGCGTAGCGGGGGGAGGGTATGGCTACACCTTC. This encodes CASSVAGGGYGYTF. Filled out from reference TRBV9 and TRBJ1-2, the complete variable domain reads DSGVTQTPKHLITATGQRVTLRCSPRSGDLSVYWYQQSLDQGLQFLIQYYNGEERAKGNILERFSAQQFPDLHSELNLSSLELGDSALYFCASSVAGGGYGYTFGSGTRLTVV.

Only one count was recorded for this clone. The CDR3 sequence is CASRPGGPTDEQFF. The CDR3 bases are TGTGCCAGCCGGCCGGGGGGACCAACCGATGAGCAGTTCTTC. This chain connects TRBV6-5 to TRBJ2-1, with 7 bases fitting TRBD2. Trimming cost V 8 bases and J 8 bases; bases outside gene matches: 12. Germline assignment: CDR1 MNHEY and CDR2 SVGAGI. This CDR3 has 14 residues.

CDR3 sequence (DNA): TGTGCCAGCTCACCACTTCTGGGGACTAGCTTAAACGAGCAGTACTTC. Its translation: CASSPLLGTSLNEQYF. J is TRBJ2-7 and V is TRBV18, with 9 bases matching TRBD2. This CDR3 region has 16 residues. J gave up 5 bases and V 1 base, and 9 bases lay outside the gene matches. CDR1 and CDR2 from the germline V gene are KGHSH and LQKENI.

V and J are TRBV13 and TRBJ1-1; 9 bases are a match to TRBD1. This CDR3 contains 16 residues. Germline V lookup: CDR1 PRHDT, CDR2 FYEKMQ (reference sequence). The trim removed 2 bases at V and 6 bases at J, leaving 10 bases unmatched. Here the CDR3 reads CASSLSGTGSYPEAFF. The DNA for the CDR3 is TGTGCCAGCAGCTTAAGTGGGACAGGGAGTTACCCTGAAGCTTTCTTT.

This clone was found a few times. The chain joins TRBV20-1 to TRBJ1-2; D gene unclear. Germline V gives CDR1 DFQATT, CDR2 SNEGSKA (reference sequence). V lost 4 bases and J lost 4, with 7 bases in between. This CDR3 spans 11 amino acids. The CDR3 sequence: CSAKPFYGYTF. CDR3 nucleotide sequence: TGCAGTGCTAAGCCGTTCTATGGCTACACCTTC.

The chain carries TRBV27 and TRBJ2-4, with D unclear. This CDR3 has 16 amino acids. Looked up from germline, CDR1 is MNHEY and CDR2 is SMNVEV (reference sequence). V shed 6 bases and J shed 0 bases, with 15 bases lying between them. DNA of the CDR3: TGTGCCAGCAGCTCAAGAGGCAGTCTAGCCAAAAACATTCAGTACTTC. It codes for CASSSRGSLAKNIQYF.

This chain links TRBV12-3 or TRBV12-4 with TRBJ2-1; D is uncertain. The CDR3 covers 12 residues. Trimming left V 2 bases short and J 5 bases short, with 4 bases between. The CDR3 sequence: CASSLQNNEQFF. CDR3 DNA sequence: TGTGCCAGCAGTTTACAGAACAATGAGCAGTTCTTC.

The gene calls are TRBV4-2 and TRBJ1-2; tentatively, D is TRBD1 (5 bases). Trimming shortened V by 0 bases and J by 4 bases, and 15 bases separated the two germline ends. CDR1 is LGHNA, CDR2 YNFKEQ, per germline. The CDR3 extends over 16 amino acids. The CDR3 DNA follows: TGTGCCAGCAGCCAAGATCGGGCGACAGAGAGCTATGGCTACACCTTC. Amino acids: CASSQDRATESYGYTF.

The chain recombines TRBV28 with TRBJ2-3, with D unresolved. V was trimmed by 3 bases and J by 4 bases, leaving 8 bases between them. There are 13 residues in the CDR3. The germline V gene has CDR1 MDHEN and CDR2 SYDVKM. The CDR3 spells CASSFSGADTQYF. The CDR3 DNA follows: TGTGCCAGCAGTTTCTCAGGCGCAGATACGCAGTATTTT.

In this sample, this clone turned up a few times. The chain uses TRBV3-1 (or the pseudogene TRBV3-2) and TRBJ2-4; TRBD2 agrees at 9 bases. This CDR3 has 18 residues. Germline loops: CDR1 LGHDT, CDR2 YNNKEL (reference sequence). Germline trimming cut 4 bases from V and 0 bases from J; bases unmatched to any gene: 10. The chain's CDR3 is CASSRGSGRTSAKNIQYF. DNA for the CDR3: TGTGCCAGCAGCCGAGGTAGCGGGAGAACCTCAGCCAAAAACATTCAGTACTTC.

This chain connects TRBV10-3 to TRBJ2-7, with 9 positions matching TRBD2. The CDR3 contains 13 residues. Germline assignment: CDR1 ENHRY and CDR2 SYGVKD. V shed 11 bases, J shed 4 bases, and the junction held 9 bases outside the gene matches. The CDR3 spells CASLAGGAYEQYF. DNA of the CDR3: TGTGCCTCACTTGCGGGGGGGGCATACGAGCAGTACTTC.

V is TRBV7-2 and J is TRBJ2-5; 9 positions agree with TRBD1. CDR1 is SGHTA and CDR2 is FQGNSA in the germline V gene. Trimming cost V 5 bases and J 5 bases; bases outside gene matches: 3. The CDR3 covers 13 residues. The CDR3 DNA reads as TGTGCCAGCAGCCGACAGGGGGGGGAGACCCAGTACTTC. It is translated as CASSRQGGETQYF.

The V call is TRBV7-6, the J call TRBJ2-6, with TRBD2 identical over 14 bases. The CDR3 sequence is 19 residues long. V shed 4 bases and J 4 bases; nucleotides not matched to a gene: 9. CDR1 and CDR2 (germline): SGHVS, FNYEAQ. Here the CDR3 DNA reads TGTGCCAGCAGCTCCGGACTAGCGGGAGGTTCGCCAGGGGCCAACGTCCTGACTTTC. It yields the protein CASSSGLAGGSPGANVLTF.

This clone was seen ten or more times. The CDR3 spells CASSQGRTSGAYEQYF. The DNA of the CDR3 is TGTGCCAGCAGCCAAGGTCGGACTAGCGGGGCCTACGAGCAGTACTTC. The rearrangement joins TRBV3-1 (or the pseudogene TRBV3-2) to TRBJ2-7; 12 nucleotides agree with TRBD2. The V gene's germline CDR1 is LGHDT and CDR2 YNNKEL (reference sequence). The CDR3 contains 16 residues. With V trimmed by 1 base and J by 2 bases, 3 bases remained unmatched.

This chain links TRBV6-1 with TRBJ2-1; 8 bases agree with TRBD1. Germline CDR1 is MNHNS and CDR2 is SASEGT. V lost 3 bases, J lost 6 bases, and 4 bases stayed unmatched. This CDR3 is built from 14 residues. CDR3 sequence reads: CASSETGTGNEQFF. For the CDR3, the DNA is TGTGCCAGCAGTGAGACCGGGACAGGCAATGAGCAGTTCTTC.

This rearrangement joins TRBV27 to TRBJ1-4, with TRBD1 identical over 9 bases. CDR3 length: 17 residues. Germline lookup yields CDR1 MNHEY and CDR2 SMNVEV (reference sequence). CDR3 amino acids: CEPGDRARGWTNEKLFF. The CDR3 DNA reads TGTGAGCCGGGGGACAGGGCGCGGGGTTGGACTAATGAAAAACTGTTTTTT.

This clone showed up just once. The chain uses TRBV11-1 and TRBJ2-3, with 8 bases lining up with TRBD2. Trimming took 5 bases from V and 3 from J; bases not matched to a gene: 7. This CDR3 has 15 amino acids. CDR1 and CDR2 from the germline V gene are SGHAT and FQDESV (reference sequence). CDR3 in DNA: TGTGCCAGCAGCCGGTGGACGGGAGGGACAGATACGCAGTATTTT. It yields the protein CASSRWTGGTDTQYF.

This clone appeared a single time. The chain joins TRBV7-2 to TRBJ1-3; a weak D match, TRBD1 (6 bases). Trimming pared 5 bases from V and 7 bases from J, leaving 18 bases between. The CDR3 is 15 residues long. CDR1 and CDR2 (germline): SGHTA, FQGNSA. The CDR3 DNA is TGTGCCAGCAGCCCCACGAACAGGGCCATTAACACCATATATTTT. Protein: CASSPTNRAINTIYF. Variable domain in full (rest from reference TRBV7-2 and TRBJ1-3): GAGVSQSPSNKVTEKGKDVELRCDPISGHTALYWYRQSLGQGLEFLIYFQGNSAPDKSGLPSDRFSAERTGGSVSTLTIQRTQQEDSAVYLCASSPTNRAINTIYFGEGSWLTVV.

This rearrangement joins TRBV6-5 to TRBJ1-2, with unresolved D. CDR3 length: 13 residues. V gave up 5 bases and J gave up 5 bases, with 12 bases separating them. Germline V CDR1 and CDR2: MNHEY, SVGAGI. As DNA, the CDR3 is TGTGCCAGCAGTCGGGATACAGCTTATGGCTACACCTTC. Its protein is CASSRDTAYGYTF.

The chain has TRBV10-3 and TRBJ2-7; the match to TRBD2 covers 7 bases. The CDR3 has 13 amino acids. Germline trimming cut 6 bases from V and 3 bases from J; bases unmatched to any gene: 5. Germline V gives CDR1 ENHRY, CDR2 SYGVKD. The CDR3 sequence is CAIRSAGDYEQYF. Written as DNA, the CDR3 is TGTGCCATCAGATCTGCGGGGGACTACGAGCAGTACTTC.

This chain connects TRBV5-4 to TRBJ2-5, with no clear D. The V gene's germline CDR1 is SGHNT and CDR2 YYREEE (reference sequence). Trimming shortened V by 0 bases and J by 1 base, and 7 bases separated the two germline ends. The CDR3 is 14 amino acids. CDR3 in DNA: TGTGCCAGCAGCTTGGCGTCTAGCCAAGAGACCCAGTACTTC. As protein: CASSLASSQETQYF.